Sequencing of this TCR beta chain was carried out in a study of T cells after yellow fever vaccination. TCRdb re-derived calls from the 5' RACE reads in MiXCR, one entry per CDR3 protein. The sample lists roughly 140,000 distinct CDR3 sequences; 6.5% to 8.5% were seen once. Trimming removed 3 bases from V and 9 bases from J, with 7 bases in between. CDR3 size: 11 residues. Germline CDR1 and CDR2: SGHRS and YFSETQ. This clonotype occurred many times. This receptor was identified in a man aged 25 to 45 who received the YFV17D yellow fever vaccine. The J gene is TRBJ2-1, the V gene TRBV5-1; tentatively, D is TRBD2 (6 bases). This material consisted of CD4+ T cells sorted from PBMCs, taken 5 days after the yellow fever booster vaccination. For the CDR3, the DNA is TGCGCCAGCAGCTCTAGCGTTGAGCAGTTCTTC. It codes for CASSSSVEQFF.